The 13 T cell receptor beta chains presented below share a single source sample, sequenced in a study of cytomegalovirus exposure and HLA in healthy donors. The PCR employed 60 Vbeta primers together with 13 Jbeta primers. Libraries were prepared by immunoSEQ multiplex PCR; TCRdb keeps only in-frame clonotypes and omits some of them. Of some 130,000 clones in the sample, around 83% are singletons; the top ten hold 2% to 3%. The sample comprised PBMCs. These TCRs come from a man in his forties or fifties in good health and CMV-seronegative.

The chain carries TRBV19 and TRBJ2-3; D unclear. This CDR3 comprises 13 residues. The V gene's germline CDR1 is LNHDA and CDR2 SQIVND (reference sequence). Trimming stripped 2 bases from V and 2 bases from J, with 5 bases between. CDR3 region: CASSISYTDTQYF. The CDR3 DNA reads TGTGCCAGTAGTATATCCTACACAGATACGCAGTATTTT.

The V call is TRBV7-8, the J call TRBJ1-5; 9 bases are a match to TRBD1. V shed 0 bases, J shed 0 bases, and the junction held 3 bases outside the gene matches. The CDR3 spans 17 residues. Germline lookup yields CDR1 SGHVS and CDR2 FQNEAQ. CDR3 in amino acids: CASSLAQGAGSNQPQHF. The CDR3, as DNA: TGTGCCAGCAGCTTAGCACAGGGGGCCGGTAGCAATCAGCCCCAGCATTTT. The variable domain in full, with the rest retrieved from reference TRBV7-8 and TRBJ1-5, is GAGVSQSPRYKVAKRGQDVALRCDPISGHVSLFWYQQALGQGPEFLTYFQNEAQLDKSGLPSDRFFAERPEGSVSTLKIQRTQQEDSAVYLCASSLAQGAGSNQPQHFGDGTRLSIL.

CDR3 protein: CATSRPIREGENTEAFF. The CDR3 DNA is TGTGCCACCAGCAGACCAATCCGAGAAGGGGAGAACACTGAAGCTTTCTTT. J is TRBJ1-1 and V is TRBV15, with D tentatively TRBD1 (5 bases). Trimming took off 2 bases at V and 1 base at J, with 17 bases between the two ends. The V gene's germline CDR1 is LNHNV and CDR2 YYDKDF (reference sequence). CDR3 length: 17 amino acids.

The chain employs TRBV18 and TRBJ1-2, with 8 bases identical to TRBD1. The V gene end was trimmed by 3 bases and the J gene end by 5 bases; junction bases not matched to a gene: 2. The CDR3 runs to 13 residues. Germline-derived CDR1 and CDR2 are KGHSH and LQKENI. The CDR3 DNA is TGTGCCAGCTCACCCGGGACAGGTTATGGCTACACCTTC. Its translation: CASSPGTGYGYTF. Supplemented by reference TRBV18 and TRBJ1-2, the full variable domain reads NAGVMQNPRHLVRRRGQEARLRCSPMKGHSHVYWYRQLPEEGLKFMVYLQKENIIDESGMPKERFSAEFPKEGPSILRIQQVVRGDSAAYFCASSPGTGYGYTFGSGTRLTVV.

The rearrangement links TRBV11-2 to TRBJ2-7; a weak D match, TRBD2 (5 bases). V was cut by 3 bases and J by 0 bases, with 18 bases left in between. Germline lookup yields CDR1 SGHAT and CDR2 FQNNGV. CDR3 length: 17 residues. CDR3: CASSFPALGETSYEQYF. In nucleotides, the CDR3 is TGTGCCAGCAGCTTCCCAGCCCTCGGGGAGACCTCCTACGAGCAGTACTTC.

As for this clone: The germline gene is not matched at one end of the junction; a read error may be the cause. This chain links TRBV5-1 with TRBJ1-1; possible D gene TRBD1, 6 bases. CDR1 is SGHRS and CDR2 is YFSETQ in the germline V gene. The CDR3 extends over 13 amino acids. In nucleotides, the CDR3 is TGCGCCATCAGCCCGGACAGCCGCACTGAAGCTTTCTTT. Translating gives CAISPDSRTEAFF.

The rearrangement uses TRBV6-1 and TRBJ2-1, with 7 bases that match TRBD1. The germline V gene has CDR1 MNHNS and CDR2 SASEGT. The CDR3 length is 15 residues. V trimming: 3 bases; J trimming: 7 bases; junction bases outside the gene matches: 9. In DNA, the CDR3 is TGTGCCAGCAGTGAGGGCCAGGGGGTCCGGAATGAGCAGTTCTTC. This codes for CASSEGQGVRNEQFF.

The chain has TRBV4-1 and TRBJ2-2; 7 nucleotides agree with TRBD2. Germline assignment: CDR1 MGHRA and CDR2 YSYEKL. Losses at the gene ends were 4 bases for V and 7 bases for J; bases not matched to a gene: 9. The CDR3 is made up of 15 amino acids. The CDR3 nucleotides read TGCGCCAGCAGCCGGGTCGGGGGGAAAATCGGGGAGCTGTTTTTT. Its protein is CASSRVGGKIGELFF.

This chain links TRBV4-1 with TRBJ2-2; weak D call: TRBD1 (5 bases). The CDR3 runs 15 residues. Germline V CDR1 and CDR2: MGHRA, YSYEKL. The V and J ends lost 1 base and 5 bases respectively, with 11 bases between them. CDR3: CASSQVGDITGELFF. The CDR3, as DNA: TGCGCCAGCAGCCAAGTAGGGGATATTACCGGGGAGCTGTTTTTT.

V is TRBV13 and J is TRBJ2-1; perhaps TRBD2 as D (7 bases). This CDR3 has 13 residues. Germline V CDR1 and CDR2: PRHDT, FYEKMQ (reference sequence). V lost 3 bases and J lost 7, with 10 bases in between. CDR3: CASSFRGANEQFF. The CDR3 region has the DNA TGTGCCAGCAGCTTTCGGGGGGCGAATGAGCAGTTCTTC.

The chain recombines TRBV10-1 with TRBJ2-3; 9 bases map to TRBD2. The CDR3 length is 16 residues. V was clipped by 8 bases and J by 2 bases; unmatched bases: 11. CDR1 and CDR2 from the germline V gene are WNHNN and SYGVQD (reference sequence). DNA of the CDR3: TGCGCCAGCGGGAAGCGGGGGGACTTATCCACAGATACGCAGTATTTT. This translates into CASGKRGDLSTDTQYF.

The J gene is TRBJ1-4, the V gene TRBV5-1; 7 bases fit TRBD1. The CDR3 consists of 13 residues. Losses at the gene ends were 4 bases for V and 5 bases for J; bases not matched to a gene: 2. Looked up from germline, CDR1 is SGHRS and CDR2 is YFSETQ. The CDR3 DNA is TGCGCCAGCAGCCGGGACAGCAATGAAAAACTGTTTTTT. Protein sequence: CASSRDSNEKLFF.

The rearrangement uses TRBV4-2 and TRBJ1-1; D might be TRBD1 (6 bases). The V gene's germline CDR1 is LGHNA and CDR2 YNFKEQ. This CDR3 is 15 amino acids long. V lost 2 bases and J 0 bases, leaving 10 bases between the germline ends. CDR3 sequence (DNA): TGTGCCAGCAGCCAAAGACAGGATATGAACACTGAAGCTTTCTTT. Its protein is CASSQRQDMNTEAFF.